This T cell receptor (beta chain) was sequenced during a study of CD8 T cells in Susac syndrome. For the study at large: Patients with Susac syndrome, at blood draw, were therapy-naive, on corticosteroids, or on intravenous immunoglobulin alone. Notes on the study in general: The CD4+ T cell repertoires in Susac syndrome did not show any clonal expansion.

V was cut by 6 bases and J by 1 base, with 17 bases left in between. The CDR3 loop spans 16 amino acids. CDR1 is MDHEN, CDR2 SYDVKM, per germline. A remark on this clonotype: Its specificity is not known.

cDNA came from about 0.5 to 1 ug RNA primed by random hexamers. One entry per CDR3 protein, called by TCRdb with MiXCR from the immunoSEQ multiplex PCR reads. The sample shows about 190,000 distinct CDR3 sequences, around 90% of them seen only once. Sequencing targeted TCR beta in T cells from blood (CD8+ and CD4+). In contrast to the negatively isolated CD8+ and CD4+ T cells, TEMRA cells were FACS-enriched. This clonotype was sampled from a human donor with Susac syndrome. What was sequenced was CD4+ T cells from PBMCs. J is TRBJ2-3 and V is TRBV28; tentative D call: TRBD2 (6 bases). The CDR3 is CASSLGRLVGTDTQYF. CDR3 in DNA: TGTGCCAGCAGCCTTGGGAGGCTAGTGGGCACAGATACGCAGTATTTT.